The 12 T cell receptor beta chains given below trace back to one sample, sequenced in a study of blood T cell repertoires in COVID-19. Profiled with immunoSEQ multiplex PCR; TCRdb holds only in-frame clones, not every one. The sample consists of roughly 340,000 clones, under 95% of them appearing once. The specimen sequenced was peripheral blood. The receptors stem from a woman between 18 and 29 years old who had recovered from COVID-19.

The genes are TRBV6-6 and TRBJ2-7; maybe TRBD1 (6 bases). Germline V gene sequence: CDR1 MNHNY, CDR2 SVGAGI (reference sequence). The ends were cut back, 7 bases at V and 7 bases at J, with 14 bases in the middle. The CDR3 extends over 12 amino acids. CDR3 coding DNA: TGTGCCAGCACAGGGGCAATGGGAGAGCAGTACGTC. It encodes CASTGAMGEQYV.

The rearrangement links TRBV3-1 (or the pseudogene TRBV3-2) to TRBJ2-2; 10 nucleotides align to TRBD2. With V trimmed by 4 bases and J by 10 bases, 12 bases remained unmatched. CDR3 length equals 16 residues. CDR1 is LGHDT, CDR2 YNNKEL, per germline (reference sequence). As DNA, the CDR3 is TGTGCCAGCAGCCTGGGGCCTAGCGGGAGTTCTGTGGAGCTGTTTTTT. This translates into CASSLGPSGSSVELFF.

The rearrangement links TRBV10-3 to TRBJ2-3; 8 bases are shared with TRBD2. Germline lookup yields CDR1 ENHRY and CDR2 SYGVKD. The CDR3 has 13 residues. J was trimmed by 3 bases and V by 7 bases; bases with no gene match: 3. The CDR3 DNA reads TGTGCCATCACGGGGGGGAGGACAGATACGCAGTATTTT. Its protein product is CAITGGRTDTQYF.

About this clone: Other DNA sequences in the same sample also yield this CDR3. This rearrangement joins TRBV21-1 to TRBJ2-7; the table names TRBD2, a call not compared with the DNA. TRBV21-1 is reported as a pseudogene. The CDR3 loop spans 18 amino acids. The DNA for the CDR3 is TGTGCCAGCAGCAGGCCGGGACTAGCGGGAGAGACGGGTTTGGTGCAGTACGTC. Amino acid sequence: CASSRPGLAGETGLVQYV.

The chain has TRBV4-3 and TRBJ2-2, with a tentative D call TRBD1 (6 bases). The V and J ends lost 1 base and 1 base respectively, with 7 bases between them. The CDR3 sequence is 15 residues long. Per germline, CDR1 LGHNA and CDR2 YSLEER. This chain's CDR3 is CASSQVQGNTGELFF. The DNA of the CDR3 is TGCGCCAGCAGCCAAGTACAGGGGAACACCGGGGAGCTGTTTTTT.

The rearrangement joins TRBV5-1 to TRBJ2-1; the D gene is possibly TRBD2 (7 bases). The CDR3 loop spans 16 amino acids. The ends were cut back, 1 base at V and 3 bases at J, with 14 bases in the middle. The germline V gene encodes CDR1 SGHRS and CDR2 YFSETQ. The chain's CDR3 is CASSLSRGARYNEQFF. CDR3 DNA: TGCGCCAGCAGCTTGAGTCGGGGGGCGCGCTACAATGAGCAGTTCTTC.

In DNA, the CDR3 is TGTGCCAGTAGCGGGAGGATAAGCACAGATACGCAGTATTTT. This gives the protein CASSGRISTDTQYF. V and J are TRBV3-1 (or the pseudogene TRBV3-2) and TRBJ2-3; 10 nucleotides agree with TRBD2. Trimming took 9 bases from V and 0 from J; bases not matched to a gene: 3. Germline values: CDR1 LGHDT, CDR2 YNNKEL (reference sequence). This CDR3 contains 14 residues.

The chain combines TRBV7-9 with TRBJ1-2; D is uncertain. CDR1 is SEHNR, CDR2 FQNEAQ, per germline (reference sequence). There are 15 residues in the CDR3. The V and J ends lost 5 bases and 0 bases respectively, with 13 bases between them. CDR3 sequence: CASSPNRIANYGYTF. DNA for the CDR3: TGTGCCAGCAGCCCGAACCGAATAGCTAACTATGGCTACACCTTC.

The rearrangement joins TRBV6-5 to TRBJ2-7, with D possibly TRBD1 on 5 matching bases. V lost 0 bases and J lost 3, with 12 bases in between. Germline V gene sequence: CDR1 MNHEY, CDR2 SVGAGI. The CDR3 is 15 residues long. The CDR3, as DNA: TGTGCCAGCAGTTACTCGATTGCAGGGAACTACGAGCAGTACGTC. The encoded protein is CASSYSIAGNYEQYV.

This chain uses TRBV7-9 with TRBJ2-1; 13 nucleotides line up with TRBD2. Trimming took 5 bases from V and 5 from J; bases not matched to a gene: 9. This CDR3 contains 17 residues. Germline values: CDR1 SEHNR, CDR2 FQNEAQ (reference sequence). As DNA, the CDR3 is TGTGCCAGCAGCCGTTATACTAGCGGGGGGGCGGACAATGAGCAGTTCTTC. Protein sequence: CASSRYTSGGADNEQFF.

V is TRBV9 and J is TRBJ2-2; 8 bases map to TRBD2. Unmatched junction bases numbered 12, after V lost 1 base and J lost 4 bases. The CDR3 spans 18 residues. The germline V gene has CDR1 SGDLS and CDR2 YYNGEE. CDR3: CASSVSTSGNRGTGELFF. CDR3 nucleotides: TGTGCCAGCAGCGTAAGCACTAGCGGAAACCGTGGCACCGGGGAGCTGTTTTTT.

This chain joins TRBV30 and TRBJ2-1; TRBD2 is a possible D gene (6 bases). Germline V lookup: CDR1 GTSNPN, CDR2 SVGIG (reference sequence). Trimming stripped 4 bases from V and 0 bases from J, with 16 bases between. The CDR3 extends over 16 amino acids. CDR3: CAWIAPLASSYNEQFF. The CDR3 region has the DNA TGTGCCTGGATTGCCCCGCTAGCGAGCTCCTACAATGAGCAGTTCTTC.